The sequence of this T cell receptor (beta chain) was determined in a study of blood T cell repertoires in COVID-19. Looking at the study overall: COVID-19 samples from acute and convalescent phases originated in the United States, Italy and Spain.

CDR1 and CDR2 from the germline V gene are SGHTA and FQGNSA. The V end was cut by 1 base, the J end by 1 base, with 4 bases between. The CDR3 loop spans 13 amino acids. Clones were sequenced by immunoSEQ multiplex PCR, and TCRdb holds only the in-frame ones, with some missing. The sample has about 300,000 clones; roughly nine tenths are singletons. The rearrangement uses TRBV7-2 and TRBJ1-1; D unclear. Sequencing used peripheral blood. This sequence originates from a woman aged 25 to 39 with COVID-19, enrolled during active disease. The CDR3 nucleotides are TGTGCCAGCAGCTTAGGGCAGAACACTGAAGCTTTCTTT. This translates into CASSLGQNTEAFF. The full variable domain, with the rest looked up from reference TRBV7-2 and TRBJ1-1, is GAGVSQSPSNKVTEKGKDVELRCDPISGHTALYWYRQSLGQGLEFLIYFQGNSAPDKSGLPSDRFSAERTGGSVSTLTIQRTQQEDSAVYLCASSLGQNTEAFFGQGTRLTVV.